Presented here are 28 T cell receptor beta chains from one specimen sequenced in a study of T cell repertoires in cytomegalovirus infection. In TCRdb, the reads were re-called with MiXCR into one record per CDR3 protein. Among more than 500,000 distinct CDR3 sequences listed, 16% were seen once. Material: CD8+ T cells from PBMCs. These receptor sequences come from a human donor in good health (CMV status not recorded). Some clones in this sample may be carry-over from other donors' samples.

This clonotype was counted ten times or more. This chain uses TRBV12-3 or TRBV12-4 with TRBJ2-7, with D possibly matching TRBD1 (5 bases). This CDR3 spans 14 amino acids. V lost 4 bases and J lost 3, with 13 bases in between. CDR3 region: CASSSSLTVYEQYF. CDR3 nucleotides: TGTGCCAGCAGTTCAAGCCTGACAGTCTACGAGCAGTACTTC.

This clonotype has more than one count but fewer than ten. The J gene is TRBJ2-7, the V gene TRBV29-1, with no clear D. V was pared by 6 bases and J by 3 bases, with 9 bases between. From germline, CDR1 is SQVTM and CDR2 ANQGSEA. The CDR3 has 11 residues. The CDR3 protein is CSVQASYEQYF. The CDR3 nucleotides read TGCAGCGTCCAGGCCAGCTACGAGCAGTACTTC.

This clonotype has more than one count but fewer than ten. This sequence joins TRBV12-3 or TRBV12-4 and TRBJ1-3, with 12 bases that match TRBD1. V gave up 7 bases and J gave up 5 bases; unmatched junction bases: 9. This CDR3 is 16 amino acids long. The CDR3 bases are TGTGCCAGCACTCGCGCCGGGACAGGGGGCAGAAACACCATATATTTT. Translating it yields CASTRAGTGGRNTIYF.

The chain has TRBV28 and TRBJ2-1; no reliable D call. The V gene lost 6 bases and the J gene lost 8 bases, with 14 bases spanning the gap. Germline assignment: CDR1 MDHEN and CDR2 SYDVKM. The CDR3 has 13 amino acids. Here the CDR3 DNA reads TGTGCCAGCAGCATCCGAATGGCCGATGAGCAGTTCTTC. Amino acid sequence: CASSIRMADEQFF.

This clonotype was detected only a few times. V and J are TRBV20-1 and TRBJ1-2, with TRBD1 as a possible D gene (6 bases). Germline-derived CDR1 and CDR2 are DFQATT and SNEGSKA (reference sequence). The CDR3 contains 12 residues. The CDR3 nucleotides are TGCACTGCACGGCAGGGGAACTATGGCTACACCTTC. Amino acid sequence: CTARQGNYGYTF.

The table lists this clonotype with many counts. The chain links TRBV5-1 to TRBJ2-2; D call uncertain. The germline V gene has CDR1 SGHRS and CDR2 YFSETQ. V was pared by 5 bases and J by 6 bases, with 29 bases between. The CDR3 length is 19 residues. Here the CDR3 DNA reads TGCGCCAGCAGGTCGGGCGGAGACACGGCCTCGGGTGGCGCCGGGGAGCTGTTTTTT. Amino acids: CASRSGGDTASGGAGELFF.

In its sample, this clonotype was seen many times. The rearrangement links TRBV7-9 to TRBJ2-2, with 12 bases aligning to TRBD1. V shed 5 bases, J shed 0 bases, and the junction held 4 bases outside the gene matches. The germline gives CDR1 SEHNR, CDR2 FQNEAQ (reference sequence). This CDR3 contains 17 residues. This CDR3 is CASSPRDRGPNTGELFF. DNA of the CDR3: TGTGCCAGCAGCCCCCGGGACAGGGGGCCGAACACCGGGGAGCTGTTTTTT.

This clonotype was seen repeatedly, ten times or more. V is TRBV11-1 and J is TRBJ2-3; D perhaps matches TRBD1 (6 bases). The CDR3 has 14 residues. Germline-derived CDR1 and CDR2 are SGHAT and FQDESV (reference sequence). V lost 1 base and J lost 4, with 9 bases in between. CDR3 loop: CASSLVRGADTQYF. DNA of the CDR3: TGTGCCAGCAGCTTAGTCAGGGGAGCAGATACGCAGTATTTT.

This clonotype turned up a few times. This chain uses TRBV9 with TRBJ2-1, with 12 bases aligning to TRBD2. The CDR3 has 19 residues. From germline, CDR1 is SGDLS and CDR2 YYNGEE. V was pared by 3 bases and J by 0 bases, with 10 bases of the junction left unmatched. The CDR3 DNA is TGTGCCAGCAGCGAGAACCCAGGACTAGCGGGATCCTCCTACAATGAGCAGTTCTTC. It codes for CASSENPGLAGSSYNEQFF.

This clonotype occurred a few times. This chain connects TRBV20-1 to TRBJ2-1; 11 nucleotides match TRBD2. Germline V gene lookup returns CDR1 DFQATT and CDR2 SNEGSKA (reference sequence). V lost 3 bases and J lost 8; bases outside the gene matches: 9. CDR3 size: 15 residues. The DNA for the CDR3 is TGCAGTGCTAGGGTAGCGGGAGGGCCGGGTTATGAGCAGTTCTTC. Amino acid sequence: CSARVAGGPGYEQFF.

This clonotype was detected many times. The chain is built from TRBV27 and TRBJ1-6; possible D gene TRBD1, 5 bases. The CDR3 has 15 amino acids. Trimming stripped 1 base from V and 10 bases from J, with 14 bases between. Germline CDR1 and CDR2: MNHEY and SMNVEV (reference sequence). This CDR3 reads CASSLLPGLASPLHF. The CDR3 DNA is TGTGCCAGCAGTTTATTGCCGGGACTCGCCTCACCCCTCCACTTT.

The chain links TRBV5-6 to TRBJ2-2; 7 nucleotides agree with TRBD1. CDR1 SGHDT and CDR2 YYEEEE come from the germline V gene. The CDR3 runs to 17 residues. J lost 4 bases, V lost 1 base, and 10 bases had no gene match. The CDR3 loop is CASSLTGEWGVTGELFF. The CDR3 DNA reads TGTGCCAGCAGCTTGACAGGGGAGTGGGGAGTCACCGGGGAGCTGTTTTTT. The variable domain in full, with the rest retrieved from reference TRBV5-6 and TRBJ2-2, is DAGVTQSPTHLIKTRGQQVTLRCSPKSGHDTVSWYQQALGQGPQFIFQYYEEEERQRGNFPDRFSGHQFPNYSSELNVNALLLGDSALYLCASSLTGEWGVTGELFFGEGSRLTVL.

This clonotype was detected a few times. For the CDR3, the DNA is TGTGCCAGCAGCTTCGGGCTAGCGGGAGGGCCGGGCGAGCAGTACTTC. Encoded protein: CASSFGLAGGPGEQYF. The chain combines TRBV12-3 or TRBV12-4 with TRBJ2-7; 12 nucleotides line up with TRBD2. The V segment lost 6 bases and the J segment 6 bases; nucleotides outside the gene matches: 12. This CDR3 comprises 16 residues.

Turning to this clonotype: The junction does not match germline at one end; this may be a read error. The rearrangement links TRBV11-2 to TRBJ1-2; no firm D call. Per germline, CDR1 SGHAT and CDR2 FQNNGV. This CDR3 contains 12 residues. The CDR3 DNA reads TGTGCCAGCAGATCTGGAGGCGGTGGCTACAACTTC. Amino acids: CASRSGGGGYNF.

This clonotype was picked up many times. The chain combines TRBV7-9 with TRBJ2-1; D is unclear. CDR1 and CDR2 from the germline V gene are SEHNR and FQNEAQ (reference sequence). The CDR3 length is 14 residues. V lost 1 base, J lost 4 bases, and 8 bases lay in between. In DNA, the CDR3 is TGTGCCAGCAGCTTAGGTTACTCGTACAATGAGCAGTTCTTC. This codes for CASSLGYSYNEQFF.

This chain joins TRBV6-5 and TRBJ2-7; a weak D match, TRBD2 (6 bases). The CDR3 runs to 15 residues. V was clipped by 4 bases and J by 1 base, with 14 bases between them. Germline V gene lookup returns CDR1 MNHEY and CDR2 SVGAGI. The CDR3 sequence: CASSSSGTRSYEQYF. The CDR3 nucleotides are TGTGCCAGCAGTTCCTCCGGGACTCGTTCCTACGAGCAGTACTTC.

As concerns this clonotype: The junction shows a germline mismatch at one end, possibly a read error. The CDR3 spells CASTPGGSRNEQFF. CDR3 in DNA: TGTGCAAGCACCCCCGGTGGCAGTAGGAATGAGCAGTTCTTC. V usage is TRBV7-2 and J usage is TRBJ2-1, with D uncertain. CDR3 length: 14 residues. Germline CDR1 and CDR2: SGHTA and FQGNSA.

This clonotype has just a few counts. The rearrangement joins TRBV2 to TRBJ2-7; 9 bases agree with TRBD1. V was clipped by 5 bases and J by 3 bases; unmatched bases: 11. Germline assignment: CDR1 SNHLY and CDR2 FYNNEI. The CDR3 runs to 16 residues. In DNA form, the CDR3 reads TGTGCCAGCAGTCCGGCAACCGGGACAGGGAACTACGAGCAGTACTTC. As protein: CASSPATGTGNYEQYF.

This clonotype was seen ten or more times. The rearrangement links TRBV7-9 to TRBJ1-2; D remains ambiguous. From germline, CDR1 is SEHNR and CDR2 FQNEAQ (reference sequence). V lost 2 bases to trimming and J lost 5 bases, with 9 bases between them. The CDR3 covers 13 residues. CDR3 sequence reads: CASSLPNLYGYTF. DNA for the CDR3: TGTGCCAGCAGCTTACCCAACCTTTATGGCTACACCTTC.

A remark on this clonotype: Given a much more abundant clone one base away, this may be a read error. Likely a read error: the CDR3 ends without its conserved phenylalanine or tryptophan. CDR3 in DNA: TGTGCCACCAGCAGTTTTCAACCCGGGACCCGCATCTCCTACGAGCAGTACTTA. Protein: CATSSFQPGTRISYEQYL. The genes are TRBV15 and TRBJ2-7; D possibly matches TRBD1 or TRBD2 (5 bases each). The CDR3 runs 18 residues. Germline V lookup: CDR1 LNHNV, CDR2 YYDKDF (reference sequence). V was shortened by 3 bases and J by 0 bases, with 21 bases between the two germline ends.

The chain recombines TRBV19 with TRBJ2-1, with 12 bases that match TRBD2. The CDR3 is made up of 14 amino acids. The junction had 1 base not matched to a gene; V was cut back by 1 base and J by 9 bases. The V gene's germline CDR1 is LNHDA and CDR2 SQIVND (reference sequence). DNA of the CDR3: TGTGCCAGTAGTATAGCTAGCGGGAGGGGTGAGCAGTTCTTC. Residues: CASSIASGRGEQFF. The full variable domain, rest sourced from reference TRBV19 and TRBJ2-1, is DGGITQSPKYLFRKEGQNVTLSCEQNLNHDAMYWYRQDPGQGLRLIYYSQIVNDFQKGDIAEGYSVSREKKESFPLTVTSAQKNPTAFYLCASSIASGRGEQFFGPGTRLTVL.

This chain joins TRBV28 and TRBJ1-3; D is perhaps TRBD1 (6 bases). V lost 6 bases and J 4 bases, leaving 16 bases between the germline ends. The CDR3 extends over 15 amino acids. Germline-derived CDR1 and CDR2 are MDHEN and SYDVKM. The CDR3 sequence: CASRHRVGGGNTIYF. The CDR3 DNA follows: TGTGCCAGCAGACATCGGGTAGGGGGGGGAAACACCATATATTTT.

This chain links TRBV15 with TRBJ2-5; D ambiguous. V was trimmed by 4 bases and J by 4 bases, leaving 13 bases between them. This CDR3 contains 14 residues. Looked up from germline, CDR1 is LNHNV and CDR2 is YYDKDF (reference sequence). The CDR3 bases are TGTGCCACCAGCACTGGGGATCGGGCAGAGACCCAGTACTTC. It specifies CATSTGDRAETQYF.

At least ten counts were recorded for this clonotype. V is TRBV27 and J is TRBJ2-4; D call uncertain. This CDR3 has 17 residues. Germline V lookup: CDR1 MNHEY, CDR2 SMNVEV (reference sequence). The V and J ends lost 5 bases and 0 bases respectively, with 17 bases between them. The CDR3 loop reads CASSVRRGGAAKNIQYF. The CDR3 bases are TGTGCCAGCAGTGTGAGGCGTGGCGGAGCAGCCAAAAACATTCAGTACTTC.

This clonotype was seen repeatedly, ten times or more. This chain joins TRBV15 and TRBJ1-2; 9 bases are shared with TRBD1. V lost 3 bases, J lost 4 bases, and 6 bases stayed unmatched. Germline assignment: CDR1 LNHNV and CDR2 YYDKDF (reference sequence). There are 15 residues in the CDR3. The CDR3 sequence: CATSSVQGAVYGYTF. The CDR3 bases are TGTGCCACCAGCAGTGTACAGGGGGCGGTCTATGGCTACACCTTC.

This clonotype was seen many times. The genes are TRBV7-2 and TRBJ1-4; 9 nucleotides match TRBD1. The CDR3 covers 14 residues. V shed 3 bases, J shed 8 bases, and the junction held 4 bases outside the gene matches. Germline lookup yields CDR1 SGHTA and CDR2 FQGNSA. The CDR3 loop is CASSLTGGWEKLFF. The CDR3, as DNA: TGTGCCAGCAGCTTGACAGGGGGTTGGGAAAAACTGTTTTTT.

This CDR3 reads CASSRGTSGTDTQYF. The CDR3 bases are TGTGCCAGCAGCCGGGGGACGTCTGGCACAGATACGCAGTATTTT. The V call is TRBV5-6, the J call TRBJ2-3; D possibly corresponds to TRBD2 (6 bases). The length of the CDR3 is 15 residues. CDR1 and CDR2 (germline): SGHDT, YYEEEE. V was pared by 4 bases and J by 1 base, with 13 bases between.

This chain connects TRBV6-5 to TRBJ1-2, with 7 bases aligning to TRBD1. The trim removed 2 bases at V and 6 bases at J, leaving 6 bases unmatched. The CDR3 extends over 14 amino acids. CDR1 MNHEY and CDR2 SVGAGI come from the germline V gene. For the CDR3, the DNA is TGTGCCAGCAGTTACAGGGGGCGCGGAAATGGCTACACCTTC. It translates to CASSYRGRGNGYTF.